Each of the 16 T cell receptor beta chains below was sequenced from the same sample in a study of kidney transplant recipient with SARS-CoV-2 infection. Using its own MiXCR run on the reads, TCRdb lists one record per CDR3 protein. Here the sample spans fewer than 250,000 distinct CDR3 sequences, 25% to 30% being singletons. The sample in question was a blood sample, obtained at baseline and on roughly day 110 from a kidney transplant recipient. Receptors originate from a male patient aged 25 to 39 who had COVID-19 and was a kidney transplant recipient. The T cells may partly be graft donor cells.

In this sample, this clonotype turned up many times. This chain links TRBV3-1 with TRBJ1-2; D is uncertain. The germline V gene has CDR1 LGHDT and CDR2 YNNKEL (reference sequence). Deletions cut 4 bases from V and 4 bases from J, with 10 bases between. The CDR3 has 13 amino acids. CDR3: CASSPFESYGYTF. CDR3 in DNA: TGTGCCAGCAGCCCCTTCGAGTCCTATGGCTACACCTTC.

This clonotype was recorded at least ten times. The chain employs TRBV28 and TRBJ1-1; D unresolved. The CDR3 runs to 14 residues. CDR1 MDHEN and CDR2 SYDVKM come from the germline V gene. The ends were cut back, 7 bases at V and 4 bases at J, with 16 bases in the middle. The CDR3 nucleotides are TGTGCCAGCAATCCTGATGGGTTGGGCACTGAAGCTTTCTTT. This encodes CASNPDGLGTEAFF.

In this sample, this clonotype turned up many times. CDR3 in DNA: TGCAGTGCTAGAGATGTACAGGGGTACTATGGCTACACCTTC. The encoded protein is CSARDVQGYYGYTF. The chain recombines TRBV20-1 with TRBJ1-2, with 7 nucleotides matching TRBD1. The junction had 4 bases not matched to a gene; V was cut back by 0 bases and J by 3 bases. This CDR3 contains 14 residues. Germline V gene data show CDR1 as DFQATT and CDR2 as SNEGSKA (reference sequence).

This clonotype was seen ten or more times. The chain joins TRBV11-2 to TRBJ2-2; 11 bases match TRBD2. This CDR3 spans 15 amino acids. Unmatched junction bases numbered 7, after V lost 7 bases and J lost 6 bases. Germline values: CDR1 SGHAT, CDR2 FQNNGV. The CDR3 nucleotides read TGTGCCAGCATGCGACTAGCGGGAAACGCCGGGGAGCTGTTTTTT. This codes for CASMRLAGNAGELFF. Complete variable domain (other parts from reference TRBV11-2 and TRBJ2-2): EAGVAQSPRYKIIEKRQSVAFWCNPISGHATLYWYQQILGQGPKLLIQFQNNGVVDDSQLPKDRFSAERLKGVDSTLKIQPAKLEDSAVYLCASMRLAGNAGELFFGEGSRLTVL.

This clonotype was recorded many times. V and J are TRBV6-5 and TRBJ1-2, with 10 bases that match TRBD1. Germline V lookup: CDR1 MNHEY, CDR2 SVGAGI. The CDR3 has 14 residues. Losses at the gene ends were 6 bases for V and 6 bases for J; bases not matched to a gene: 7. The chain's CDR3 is CASSQTGGGDGYTF. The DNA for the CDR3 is TGTGCCAGCAGCCAGACAGGGGGCGGAGATGGCTACACCTTC.

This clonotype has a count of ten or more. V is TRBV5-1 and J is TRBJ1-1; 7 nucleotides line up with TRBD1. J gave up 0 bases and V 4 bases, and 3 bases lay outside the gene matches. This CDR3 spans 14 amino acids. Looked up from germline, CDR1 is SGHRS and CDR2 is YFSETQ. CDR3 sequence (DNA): TGCGCCAGCAGCGGGACAGAGGTGAACACTGAAGCTTTCTTT. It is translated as CASSGTEVNTEAFF. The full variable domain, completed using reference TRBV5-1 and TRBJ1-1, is KAGVTQTPRYLIKTRGQQVTLSCSPISGHRSVSWYQQTPGQGLQFLFEYFSETQRNKGNFPGRFSGRQFSNSRSEMNVSTLELGDSALYLCASSGTEVNTEAFFGQGTRLTVV.

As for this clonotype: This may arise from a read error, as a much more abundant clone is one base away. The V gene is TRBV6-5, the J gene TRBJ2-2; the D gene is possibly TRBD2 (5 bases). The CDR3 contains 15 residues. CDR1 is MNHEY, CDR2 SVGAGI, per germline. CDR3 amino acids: CAGRRTATNTGELFF. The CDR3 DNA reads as TGTGCCGGCAGGAGGACGGCAACGAACACCGGGGAGCTGTTTTTT.

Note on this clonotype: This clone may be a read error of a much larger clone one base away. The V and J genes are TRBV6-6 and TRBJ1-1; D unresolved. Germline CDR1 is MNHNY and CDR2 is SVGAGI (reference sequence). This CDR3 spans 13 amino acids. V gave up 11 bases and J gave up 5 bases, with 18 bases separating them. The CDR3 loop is CAGNRLQQTEAFF. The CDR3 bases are TGTGCCGGCAATAGGCTGCAACAGACTGAAGCTTTCTTT.

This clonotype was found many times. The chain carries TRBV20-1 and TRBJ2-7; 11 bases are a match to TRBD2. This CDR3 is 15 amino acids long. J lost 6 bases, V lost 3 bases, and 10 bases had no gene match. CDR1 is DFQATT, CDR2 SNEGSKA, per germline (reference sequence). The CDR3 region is CSASLEALAGGEQYF. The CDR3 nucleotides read TGCAGTGCTAGCCTGGAGGCGCTAGCGGGAGGCGAGCAGTACTTC.

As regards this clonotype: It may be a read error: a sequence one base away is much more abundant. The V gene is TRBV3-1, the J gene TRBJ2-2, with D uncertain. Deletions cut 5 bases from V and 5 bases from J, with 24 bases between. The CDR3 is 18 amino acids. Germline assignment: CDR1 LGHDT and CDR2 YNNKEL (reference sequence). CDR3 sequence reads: CASSKTFPISGLTGELFF. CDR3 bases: TGTGCCAGCAGCAAGACATTTCCCATTTCAGGCTTGACCGGGGAGCTGTTTTTT.

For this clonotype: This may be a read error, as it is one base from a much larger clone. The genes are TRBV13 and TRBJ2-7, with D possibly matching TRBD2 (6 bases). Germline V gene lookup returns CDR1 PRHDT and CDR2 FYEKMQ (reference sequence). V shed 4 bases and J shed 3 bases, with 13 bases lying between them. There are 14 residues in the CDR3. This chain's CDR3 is CASSSQAGSYEQYF. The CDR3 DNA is TGTGCCAGCAGCTCCCAGGCGGGGAGCTACGAGCAGTACTTC. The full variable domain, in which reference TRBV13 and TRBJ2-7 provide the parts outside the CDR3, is AAGVIQSPRHLIKEKRETATLKCYPIPRHDTVYWYQQGPGQDPQFLISFYEKMQSDKGSIPDRFSAQQFSDYHSELNMSSLELGDSALYFCASSSQAGSYEQYFGPGTRLTVT.

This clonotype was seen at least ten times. CDR3 coding DNA: TGTGCCAGCAGCGCGATGGTTCCCATTTCAATTCGCACTGAAGCTTTCTTT. This translates into CASSAMVPISIRTEAFF. This rearrangement joins TRBV3-1 to TRBJ1-1; no definite D call. CDR1 and CDR2 (germline): LGHDT, YNNKEL (reference sequence). This CDR3 region has 17 residues. Trimming removed 5 bases from V and 4 bases from J, with 23 bases in between.

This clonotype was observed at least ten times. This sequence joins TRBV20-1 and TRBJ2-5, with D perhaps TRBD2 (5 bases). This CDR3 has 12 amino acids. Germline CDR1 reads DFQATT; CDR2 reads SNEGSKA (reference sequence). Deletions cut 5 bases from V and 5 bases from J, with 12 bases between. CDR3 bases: TGCAGTGCTCGTGGCCCGGGGGAGACCCAGTACTTC. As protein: CSARGPGETQYF.

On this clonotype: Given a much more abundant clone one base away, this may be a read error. The chain's CDR3 is CASRQGTLVGAKSIQYF. As DNA, the CDR3 is TGCGCCAGCCGACAGGGGACGTTAGTAGGGGCCAAAAGCATTCAGTACTTC. The chain joins TRBV5-1 to TRBJ2-4, with 8 bases aligning to TRBD1. CDR1 is SGHRS, CDR2 YFSETQ, per germline. The CDR3 runs to 17 residues.

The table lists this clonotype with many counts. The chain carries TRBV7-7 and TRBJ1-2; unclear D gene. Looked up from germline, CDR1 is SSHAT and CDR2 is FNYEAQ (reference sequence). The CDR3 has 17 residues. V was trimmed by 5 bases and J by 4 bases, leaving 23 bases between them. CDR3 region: CASSGDSKCRKTYGYTF. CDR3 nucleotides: TGTGCCAGCAGCGGTGATTCTAAGTGCCGAAAGACCTATGGCTACACCTTC.

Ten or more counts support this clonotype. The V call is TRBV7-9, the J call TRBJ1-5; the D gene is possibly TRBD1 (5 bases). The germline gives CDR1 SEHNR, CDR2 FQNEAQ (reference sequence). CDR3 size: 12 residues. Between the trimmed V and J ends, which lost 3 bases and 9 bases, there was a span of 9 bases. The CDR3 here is CASSFQGRPQHF. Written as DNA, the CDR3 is TGTGCCAGCAGCTTTCAGGGAAGGCCCCAGCATTTT.